The present TCR beta chain was sequenced within a study of identical twins. TCRdb re-called the 5' RACE reads through MiXCR, storing one row per CDR3 protein. In the table there are 200,000 to 250,000 distinct CDR3 sequences, 10% to 13% of which are singletons. This clonotype was seen ten or more times. The antigen remains unidentified. This CDR3 comprises 14 residues. Germline V gives CDR1 DFQATT, CDR2 SNEGSKA (reference sequence). Trimming removed 3 bases from V and 8 bases from J; junction bases left unmatched: 9. The study's findings and limits: Cross-sectional statistics, not tracking of the same donors, supported the conclusions. Twins' excess sharing was less marked for out-of-frame beta sequences. While abundant cord blood beta clonotypes carried fewer insertions, memory repertoires showed no such pattern.

This chain joins TRBV20-1 and TRBJ1-4; 7 nucleotides align to TRBD1. Sequenced input: memory T cells sorted from blood. This TCR derives from a man over 45 in good health. CDR3 sequence reads: CSASGTGVSEKLFF. The CDR3 bases are TGCAGTGCTAGTGGAACAGGGGTTTCCGAAAAACTGTTTTTT.